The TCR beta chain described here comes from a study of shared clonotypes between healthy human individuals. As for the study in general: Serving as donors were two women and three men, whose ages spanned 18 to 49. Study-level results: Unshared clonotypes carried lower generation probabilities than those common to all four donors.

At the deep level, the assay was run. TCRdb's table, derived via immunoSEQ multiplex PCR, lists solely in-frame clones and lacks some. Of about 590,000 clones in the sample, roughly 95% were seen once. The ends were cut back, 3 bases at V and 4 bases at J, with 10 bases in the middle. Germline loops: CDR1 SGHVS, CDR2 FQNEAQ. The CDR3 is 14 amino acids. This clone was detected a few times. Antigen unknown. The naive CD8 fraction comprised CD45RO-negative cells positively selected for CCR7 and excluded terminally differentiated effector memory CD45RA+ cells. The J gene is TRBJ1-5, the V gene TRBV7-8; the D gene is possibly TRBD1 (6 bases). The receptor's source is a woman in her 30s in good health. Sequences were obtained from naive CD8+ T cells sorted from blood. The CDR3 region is CASSLGAGNQPQHF. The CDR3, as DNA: TGTGCCAGCAGCTTGGGGGCAGGAAATCAGCCCCAGCATTTT. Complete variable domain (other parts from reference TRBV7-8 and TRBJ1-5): GAGVSQSPRYKVAKRGQDVALRCDPISGHVSLFWYQQALGQGPEFLTYFQNEAQLDKSGLPSDRFFAERPEGSVSTLKIQRTQQEDSAVYLCASSLGAGNQPQHFGDGTRLSIL.